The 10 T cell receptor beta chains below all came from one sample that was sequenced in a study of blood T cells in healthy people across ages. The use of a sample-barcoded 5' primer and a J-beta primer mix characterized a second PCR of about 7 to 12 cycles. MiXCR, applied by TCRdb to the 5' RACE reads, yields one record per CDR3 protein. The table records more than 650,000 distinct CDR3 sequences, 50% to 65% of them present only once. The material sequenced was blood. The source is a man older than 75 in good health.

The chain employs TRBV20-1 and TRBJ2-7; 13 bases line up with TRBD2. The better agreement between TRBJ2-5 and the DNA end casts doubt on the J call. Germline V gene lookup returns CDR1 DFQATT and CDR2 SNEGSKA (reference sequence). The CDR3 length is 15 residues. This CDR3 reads CSARRTSGRVETQYF. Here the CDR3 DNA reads TGCAGTGCTAGAAGGACTAGCGGGAGAGTAGAGACCCAGTACTTC.

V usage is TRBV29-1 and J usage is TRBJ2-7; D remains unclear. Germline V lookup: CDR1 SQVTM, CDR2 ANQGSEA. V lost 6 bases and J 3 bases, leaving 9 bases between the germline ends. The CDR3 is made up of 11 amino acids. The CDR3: CSVARDYEQYF. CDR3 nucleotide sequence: TGCAGCGTCGCCCGAGACTACGAGCAGTACTTC.

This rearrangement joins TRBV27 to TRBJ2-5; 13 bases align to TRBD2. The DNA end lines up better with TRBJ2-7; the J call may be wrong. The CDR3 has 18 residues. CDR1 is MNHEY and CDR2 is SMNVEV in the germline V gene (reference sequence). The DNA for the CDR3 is TGTGCCAGCAGTTCCCTCAGACTAGCGGGAGGCCCCTCCTACGAGCAGTACTTC. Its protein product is CASSSLRLAGGPSYEQYF.

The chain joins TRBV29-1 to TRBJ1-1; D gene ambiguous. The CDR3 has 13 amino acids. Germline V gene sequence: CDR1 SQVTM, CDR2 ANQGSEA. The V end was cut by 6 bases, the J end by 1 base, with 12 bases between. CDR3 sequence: CSVERTRNTEAFF. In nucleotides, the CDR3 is TGCAGCGTAGAAAGGACGAGGAACACTGAAGCTTTCTTT.

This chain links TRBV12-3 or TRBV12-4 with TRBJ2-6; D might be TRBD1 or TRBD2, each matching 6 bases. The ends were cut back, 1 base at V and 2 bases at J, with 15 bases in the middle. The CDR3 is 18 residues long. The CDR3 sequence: CASSLVRGRDTGANVLTF. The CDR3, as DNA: TGTGCCAGCAGTTTAGTCCGGGGGCGCGATACTGGGGCCAACGTCCTGACTTTC.

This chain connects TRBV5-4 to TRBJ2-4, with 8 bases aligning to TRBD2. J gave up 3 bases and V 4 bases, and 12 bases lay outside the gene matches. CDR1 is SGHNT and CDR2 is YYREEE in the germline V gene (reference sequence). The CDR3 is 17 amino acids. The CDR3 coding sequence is TGTGCCAGCAGCGCGGGGGGCGGGAGTACCGGCAAAAACATTCAGTACTTC. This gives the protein CASSAGGGSTGKNIQYF.

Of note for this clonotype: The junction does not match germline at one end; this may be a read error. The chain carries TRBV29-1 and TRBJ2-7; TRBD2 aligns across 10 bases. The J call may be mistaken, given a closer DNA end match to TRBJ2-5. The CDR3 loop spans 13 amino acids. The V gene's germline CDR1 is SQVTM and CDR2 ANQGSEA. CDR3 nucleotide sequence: TGCAGCGGAGAGACTAGCGGGCAAGGGACCCAGTACTTC. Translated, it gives CSGETSGQGTQYF.

The chain's CDR3 is CSARDPASAGEEQFF. In DNA, the CDR3 is TGCAGTGCTAGAGACCCAGCGTCAGCGGGAGAAGAGCAGTTCTTC. The chain joins TRBV20-1 to TRBJ2-1; 8 bases map to TRBD2. The length of the CDR3 is 15 residues. The germline gives CDR1 DFQATT, CDR2 SNEGSKA (reference sequence). The ends lost 0 bases at V and 10 bases at J; junction bases unmatched: 11.

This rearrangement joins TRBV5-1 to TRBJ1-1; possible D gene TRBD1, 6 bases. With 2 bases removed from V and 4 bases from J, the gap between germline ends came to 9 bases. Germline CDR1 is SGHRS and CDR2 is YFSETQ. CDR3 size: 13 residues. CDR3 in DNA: TGCGCCAGCAGCTTAACAGGGATCACTGAAGCTTTCTTT. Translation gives CASSLTGITEAFF.

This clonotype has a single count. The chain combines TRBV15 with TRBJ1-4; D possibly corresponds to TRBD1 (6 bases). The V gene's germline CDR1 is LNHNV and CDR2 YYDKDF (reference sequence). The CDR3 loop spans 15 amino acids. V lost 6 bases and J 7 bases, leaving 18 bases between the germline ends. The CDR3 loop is CATSGTGGRGEKLFF. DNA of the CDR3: TGTGCCACCAGTGGTACCGGGGGGCGAGGTGAAAAACTGTTTTTT.